This T cell receptor beta chain is from a study of blood T cell repertoires in COVID-19. The J segment lost 5 bases and the V segment lost 7 bases, leaving 5 bases of the junction unmatched. This CDR3 comprises 15 residues. CDR1 and CDR2 from the germline V gene are SNHLY and FYNNEI. Clones were sequenced by immunoSEQ multiplex PCR, and TCRdb holds only the in-frame ones, with some missing. The data hold around 230,000 clones, with around 78% observed a single time. Sequencing used peripheral blood. The source of this sequence is a woman aged 65 to 85 with active or convalescent COVID-19. The chain has TRBV2 and TRBJ2-3; TRBD2 matches 14 bases. The CDR3 nucleotides read TGTGCCAGCAAAATCGGACTAGCGGGAGGAGATACGCAGTATTTT. Translated: CASKIGLAGGDTQYF.